Detailed here is one T cell receptor (beta chain). Its antigen is unknown. Trimming took off 7 bases at V and 0 bases at J, with 13 bases between the two ends. Germline V gives CDR1 SQVTM, CDR2 ANQGSEA. CDR3 length: 14 amino acids. This entry is derived from a study of molecular identifiers for immune sequencing clone quantification. Study-level findings and limits: Beyond 20 RNA copies, clones held over 97% of effector molecules, compared with under 1% in naive cells.

TCRdb redid the calling of the PCR reads with MiXCR, one entry per CDR3 protein. The table has approximately 680,000 distinct CDR3 sequences, about 25% seen once. V usage is TRBV29-1 and J usage is TRBJ2-1; D may be TRBD1 (6 bases). The TCR originated in a human donor in good health. Some libraries in this study had Jurkat cell RNA spiked in. The specimen was naive CD8+ T cells from blood, with Jurkat cell RNA spiked in. Subset described: FACS-sorted CD8+CD4-CCR7+CD45RA+ naive T cells. The CDR3, as DNA: TGCAGCGGGGTAGGGACACACTCCTACAATGAGCAGTTCTTC. This encodes CSGVGTHSYNEQFF.